This T cell receptor beta chain is from a study of blood T cell repertoires in COVID-19. Study background: COVID-19 samples, acute and convalescent, were from the United States, Italy and Spain. From T cells, B-cell-depleted T cells, or PBMCs came the material, which was cDNA or gDNA.

The CDR3 sequence is 18 residues long. Germline V CDR1 and CDR2: SSHAT, FNYEAQ (reference sequence). Per the authors' pipeline: Counts of nucleated cells, estimated from reference gene primer amplification, were obtained. Sequenced by immunoSEQ multiplex PCR; TCRdb stores in-frame clones only, minus some. The DNA was the basis for D and trimming; V, J and clone size are from that table. This table has some 220,000 clones, more than 70% appearing once. Comments on this clone: One end of the junction fails to match germline, which may point to a read error.

V is TRBV7-7 and J is TRBJ2-5, with D maybe TRBD1 (6 bases). This TCR derives from a human donor in a cohort sampled during active COVID-19. Sequencing input: peripheral blood. CDR3 nucleotide sequence: TGTGCTAGCAGTCTCCGAATAGGAGGCCCAGACAGGCAAGAGACCCAGTACTTC. Its translation: CASSLRIGGPDRQETQYF.